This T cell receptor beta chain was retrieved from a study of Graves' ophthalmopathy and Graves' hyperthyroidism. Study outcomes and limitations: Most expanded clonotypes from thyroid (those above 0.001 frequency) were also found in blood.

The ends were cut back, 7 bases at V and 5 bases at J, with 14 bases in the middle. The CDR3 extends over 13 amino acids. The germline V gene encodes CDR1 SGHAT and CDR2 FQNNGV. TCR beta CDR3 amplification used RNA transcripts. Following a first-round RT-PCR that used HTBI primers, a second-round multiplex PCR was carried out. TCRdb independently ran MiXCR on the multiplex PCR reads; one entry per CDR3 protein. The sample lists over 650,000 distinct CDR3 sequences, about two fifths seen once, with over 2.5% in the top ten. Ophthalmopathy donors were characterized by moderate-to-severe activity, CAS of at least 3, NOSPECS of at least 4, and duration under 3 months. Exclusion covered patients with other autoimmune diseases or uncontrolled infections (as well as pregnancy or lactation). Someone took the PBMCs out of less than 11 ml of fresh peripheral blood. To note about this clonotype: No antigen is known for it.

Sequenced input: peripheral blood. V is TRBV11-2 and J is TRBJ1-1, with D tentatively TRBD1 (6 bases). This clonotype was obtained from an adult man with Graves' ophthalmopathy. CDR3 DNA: TGTGCCAGCATGGTCAAGGGGGTAACTGAAGCTTTCTTT. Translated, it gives CASMVKGVTEAFF.